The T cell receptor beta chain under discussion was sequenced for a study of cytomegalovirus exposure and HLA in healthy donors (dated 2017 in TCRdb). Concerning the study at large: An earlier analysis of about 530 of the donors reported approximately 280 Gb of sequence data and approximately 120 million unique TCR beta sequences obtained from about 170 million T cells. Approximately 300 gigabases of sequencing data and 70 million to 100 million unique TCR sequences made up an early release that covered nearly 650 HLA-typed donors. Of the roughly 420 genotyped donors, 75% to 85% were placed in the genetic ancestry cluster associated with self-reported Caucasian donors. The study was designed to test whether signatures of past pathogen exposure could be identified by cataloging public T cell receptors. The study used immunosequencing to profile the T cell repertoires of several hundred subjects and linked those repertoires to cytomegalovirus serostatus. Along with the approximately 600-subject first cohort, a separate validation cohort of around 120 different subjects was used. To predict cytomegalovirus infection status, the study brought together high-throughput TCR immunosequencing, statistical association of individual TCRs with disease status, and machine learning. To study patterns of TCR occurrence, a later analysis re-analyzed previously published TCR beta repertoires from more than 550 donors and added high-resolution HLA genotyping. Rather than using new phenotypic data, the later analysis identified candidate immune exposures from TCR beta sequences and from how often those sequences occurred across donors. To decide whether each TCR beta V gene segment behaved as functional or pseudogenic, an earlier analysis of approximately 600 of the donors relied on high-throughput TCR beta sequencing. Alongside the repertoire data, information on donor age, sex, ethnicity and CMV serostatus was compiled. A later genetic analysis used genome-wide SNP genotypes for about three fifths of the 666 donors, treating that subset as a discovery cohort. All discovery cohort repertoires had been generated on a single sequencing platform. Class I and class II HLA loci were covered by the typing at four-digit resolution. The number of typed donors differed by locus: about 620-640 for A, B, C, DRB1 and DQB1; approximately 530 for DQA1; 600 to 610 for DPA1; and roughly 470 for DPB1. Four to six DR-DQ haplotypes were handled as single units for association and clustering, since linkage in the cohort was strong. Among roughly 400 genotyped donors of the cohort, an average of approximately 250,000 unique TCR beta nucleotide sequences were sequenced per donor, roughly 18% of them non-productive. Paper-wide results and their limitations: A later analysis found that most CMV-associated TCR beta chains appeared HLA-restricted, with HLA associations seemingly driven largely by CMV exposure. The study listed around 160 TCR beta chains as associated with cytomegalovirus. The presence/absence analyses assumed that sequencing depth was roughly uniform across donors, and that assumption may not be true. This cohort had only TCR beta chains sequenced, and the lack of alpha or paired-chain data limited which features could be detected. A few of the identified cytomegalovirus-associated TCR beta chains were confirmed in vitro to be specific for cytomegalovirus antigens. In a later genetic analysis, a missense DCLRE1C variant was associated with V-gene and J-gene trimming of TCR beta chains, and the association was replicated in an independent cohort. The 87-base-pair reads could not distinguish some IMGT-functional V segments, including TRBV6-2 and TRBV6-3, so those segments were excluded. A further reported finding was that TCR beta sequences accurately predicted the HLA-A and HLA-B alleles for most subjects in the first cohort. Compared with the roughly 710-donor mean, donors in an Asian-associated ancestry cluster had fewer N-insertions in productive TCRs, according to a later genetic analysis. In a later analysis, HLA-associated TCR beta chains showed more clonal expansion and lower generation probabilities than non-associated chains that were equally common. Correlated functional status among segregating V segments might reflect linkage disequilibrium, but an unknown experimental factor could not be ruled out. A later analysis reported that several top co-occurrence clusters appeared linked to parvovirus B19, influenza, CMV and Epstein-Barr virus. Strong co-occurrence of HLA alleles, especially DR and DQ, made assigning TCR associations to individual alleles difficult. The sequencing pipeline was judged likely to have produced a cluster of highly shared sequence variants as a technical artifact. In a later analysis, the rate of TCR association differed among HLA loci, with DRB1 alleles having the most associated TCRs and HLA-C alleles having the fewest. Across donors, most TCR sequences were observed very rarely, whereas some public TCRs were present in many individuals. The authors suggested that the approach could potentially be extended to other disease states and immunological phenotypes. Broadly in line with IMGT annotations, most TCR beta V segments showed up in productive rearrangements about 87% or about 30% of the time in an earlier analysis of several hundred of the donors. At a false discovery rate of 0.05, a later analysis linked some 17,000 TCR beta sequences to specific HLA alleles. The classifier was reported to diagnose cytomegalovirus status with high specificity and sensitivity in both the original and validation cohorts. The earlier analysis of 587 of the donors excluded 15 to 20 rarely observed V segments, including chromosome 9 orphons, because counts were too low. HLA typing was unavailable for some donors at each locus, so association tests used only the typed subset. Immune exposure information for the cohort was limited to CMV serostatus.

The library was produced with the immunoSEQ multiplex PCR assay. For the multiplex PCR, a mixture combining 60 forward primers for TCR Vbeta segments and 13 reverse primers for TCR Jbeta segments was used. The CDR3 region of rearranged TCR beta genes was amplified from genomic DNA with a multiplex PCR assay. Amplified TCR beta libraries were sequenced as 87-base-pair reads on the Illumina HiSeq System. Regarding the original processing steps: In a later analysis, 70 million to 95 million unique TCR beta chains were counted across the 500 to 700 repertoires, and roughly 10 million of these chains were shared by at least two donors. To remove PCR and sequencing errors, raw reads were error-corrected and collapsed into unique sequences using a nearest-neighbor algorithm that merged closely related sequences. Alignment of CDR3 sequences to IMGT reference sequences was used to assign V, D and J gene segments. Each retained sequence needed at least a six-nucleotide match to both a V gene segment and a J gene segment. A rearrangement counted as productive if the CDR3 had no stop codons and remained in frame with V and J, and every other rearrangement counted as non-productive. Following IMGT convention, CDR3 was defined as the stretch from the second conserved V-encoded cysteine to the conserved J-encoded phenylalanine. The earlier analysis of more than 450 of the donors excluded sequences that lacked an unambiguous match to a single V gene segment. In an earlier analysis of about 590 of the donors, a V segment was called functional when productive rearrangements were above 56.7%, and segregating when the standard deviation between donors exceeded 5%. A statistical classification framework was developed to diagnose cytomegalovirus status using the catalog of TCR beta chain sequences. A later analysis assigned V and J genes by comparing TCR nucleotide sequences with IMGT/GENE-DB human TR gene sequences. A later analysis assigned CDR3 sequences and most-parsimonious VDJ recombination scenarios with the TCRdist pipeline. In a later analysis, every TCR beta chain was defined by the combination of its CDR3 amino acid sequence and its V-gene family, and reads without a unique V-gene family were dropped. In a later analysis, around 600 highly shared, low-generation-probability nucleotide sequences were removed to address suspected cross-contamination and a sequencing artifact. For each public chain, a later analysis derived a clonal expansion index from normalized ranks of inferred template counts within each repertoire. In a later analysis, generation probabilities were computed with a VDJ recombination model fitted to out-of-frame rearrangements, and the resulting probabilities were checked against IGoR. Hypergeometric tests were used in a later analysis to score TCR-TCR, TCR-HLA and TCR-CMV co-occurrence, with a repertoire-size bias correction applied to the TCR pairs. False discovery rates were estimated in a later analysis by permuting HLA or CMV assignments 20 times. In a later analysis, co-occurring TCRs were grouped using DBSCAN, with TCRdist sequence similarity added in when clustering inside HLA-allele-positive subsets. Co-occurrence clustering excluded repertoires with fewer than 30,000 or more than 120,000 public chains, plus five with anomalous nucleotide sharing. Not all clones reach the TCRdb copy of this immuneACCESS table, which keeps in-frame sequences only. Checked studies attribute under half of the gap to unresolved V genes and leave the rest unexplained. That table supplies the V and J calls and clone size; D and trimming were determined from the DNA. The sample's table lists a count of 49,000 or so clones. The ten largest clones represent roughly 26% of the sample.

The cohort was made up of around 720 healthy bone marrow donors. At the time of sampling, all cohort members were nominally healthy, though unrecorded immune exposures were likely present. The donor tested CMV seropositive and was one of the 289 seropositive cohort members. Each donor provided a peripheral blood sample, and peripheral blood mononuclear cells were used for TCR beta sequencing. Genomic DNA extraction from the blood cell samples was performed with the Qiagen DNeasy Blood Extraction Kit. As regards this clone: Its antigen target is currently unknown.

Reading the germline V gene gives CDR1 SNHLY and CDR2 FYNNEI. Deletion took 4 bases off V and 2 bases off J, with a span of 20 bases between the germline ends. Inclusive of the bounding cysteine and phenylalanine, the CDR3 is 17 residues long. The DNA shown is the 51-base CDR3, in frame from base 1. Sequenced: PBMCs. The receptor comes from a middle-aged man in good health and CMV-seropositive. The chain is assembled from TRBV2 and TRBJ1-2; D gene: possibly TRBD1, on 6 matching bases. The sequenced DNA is TGTGCCAGCAGTGTGACCCATCCGGGACAAGGGAACTATGGCTACACCTTC. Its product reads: CASSVTHPGQGNYGYTF. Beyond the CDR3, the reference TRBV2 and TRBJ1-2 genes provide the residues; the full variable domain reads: EPEVTQTPSHQVTQMGQEVILRCVPISNHLYFYWYRQILGQKVEFLVSFYNNEISEKSEIFDDQFSVERPDGSNFTLKIRSTKLEDSAMYFCASSVTHPGQGNYGYTFGSGTRLTVV.